This T cell receptor beta chain was observed in a study of blood T cells in healthy people across ages. Per-sample PBMC isolation yielded at least 6.5 million cells. Using a J-beta primer mix together with a sample-barcoded 5' primer, a second PCR was run for roughly 6 to 12 cycles. TCRdb re-derived calls from the 5' RACE reads in MiXCR, one entry per CDR3 protein. The table records nearly 800,000 distinct CDR3 sequences, roughly 25% of them present only once. V gave up 5 bases and J gave up 2 bases, with 14 bases separating them. The CDR3 extends over 14 amino acids. Germline V gives CDR1 SGHRS, CDR2 YFSETQ. These data were also filed under a second study, of T cells of mothers and their children. That work states: Second-PCR amplification with M1S added sample barcodes and 2-4 random nucleotides.

V and J are TRBV5-1 and TRBJ2-7; D uncertain. The source of this sequence is a boy aged 10-17 years in good health. The specimen sequenced was blood. CDR3 in DNA: TGCGCCAGCAGAGCGATTTCCCCGCCCTACGAGCAGTACTTC. It specifies CASRAISPPYEQYF.